The entry that follows covers one T cell receptor beta chain sequence. The data stem from a study of blood T cell repertoires in COVID-19. Study-wide context: COVID-19 samples, acute and convalescent, were from the United States, Italy and Spain. In each case, the material was cDNA or gDNA derived from T cells, B-cell-depleted T cells, or PBMCs.

Authors' analysis steps: Estimation of nucleated cell counts relied on the amplification of reference gene primers. TCRdb's table, derived via immunoSEQ multiplex PCR, lists solely in-frame clones and lacks some. V, J and clone size reflect that table, while D and trimming were determined from the DNA. The table shows 75,000 to 95,000 clones, with more than 75% occurring only once. Looked up from germline, CDR1 is SGHRS and CDR2 is YFSETQ. This CDR3 spans 15 amino acids. Trimming at V came to 3 bases and at J to 6 bases, leaving 8 bases not matched to a gene. This TCR was recovered from a human donor in a cohort sampled during active COVID-19. The rearrangement links TRBV5-1 to TRBJ2-3; 9 bases match TRBD2. Material: peripheral blood. The CDR3 nucleotides are TGCGCCAGCAGCTACCTAGCGGGGAATAGGGATACGCAGTATTTT. Translating gives CASSYLAGNRDTQYF. The complete variable domain, with remaining parts taken from reference TRBV5-1 and TRBJ2-3, reads KAGVTQTPRYLIKTRGQQVTLSCSPISGHRSVSWYQQTPGQGLQFLFEYFSETQRNKGNFPGRFSGRQFSNSRSEMNVSTLELGDSALYLCASSYLAGNRDTQYFGPGTRLTVL.